This passage covers 31 T cell receptor beta chains from one sample sequenced in a study of OX40 agonist ivuxolimab in advanced cancers. Data came from immunoSEQ multiplex PCR; TCRdb stores just in-frame clones and leaves some out. The sample has 50,000 or so clones, around 90% seen once. The source material was CD4+ or CD8+ T cells sorted from blood, sampled in a trial of the OX40 agonist ivuxolimab. Source of these receptors: an adult with an advanced solid tumor such as melanoma, head and neck, liver or kidney cancer.

CDR3: CASSYTTTNEKLFF. The DNA of the CDR3 is TGTGCCAGCAGTTACACCACAACTAATGAAAAACTGTTTTTT. The chain is built from TRBV6-5 and TRBJ1-4; no clear D. V lost 2 bases and J lost 0, with 4 bases in between. This CDR3 contains 14 residues. Germline-derived CDR1 and CDR2 are MNHEY and SVGAGI.

The V gene is TRBV6-6, the J gene TRBJ2-7; TRBD1 agrees at 8 bases. Germline V CDR1 and CDR2: MNHNY, SVGAGI (reference sequence). V lost 0 bases and J lost 0; bases outside the gene matches: 1. The CDR3 is 15 amino acids. The CDR3 is CASSYSGTGSYEQYF. DNA of the CDR3: TGTGCCAGCAGTTACTCCGGGACAGGCTCCTACGAGCAGTACTTC.

The chain recombines TRBV9 with TRBJ1-3, with 7 nucleotides matching TRBD1. This CDR3 region has 17 residues. J was trimmed by 2 bases and V by 2 bases; bases with no gene match: 10. Germline CDR1 is SGDLS and CDR2 is YYNGEE. Here the CDR3 reads CASSVLLQGSPGNTIYF. The CDR3 DNA follows: TGTGCCAGCAGCGTTCTCCTACAGGGGTCCCCTGGAAACACCATATATTTT.

V is TRBV7-9 and J is TRBJ2-1, with D perhaps matching TRBD2 (5 bases). Trimming took 6 bases from V and 4 from J, leaving 10 bases between them. The CDR3 runs 13 residues. Germline V gene sequence: CDR1 SEHNR, CDR2 FQNEAQ (reference sequence). CDR3: CASSQTIYNEQFF. The CDR3 DNA reads TGTGCCAGCAGTCAGACTATTTACAATGAGCAGTTCTTC.

The V gene is TRBV14, the J gene TRBJ1-1, with D maybe TRBD1 (5 bases). V lost 0 bases, J lost 0 bases, and 14 bases lay in between. The germline gives CDR1 SGHDN, CDR2 FVKESK. The CDR3 totals 17 residues. CDR3: CASSQDGQGGMNTEAFF. CDR3 nucleotides: TGTGCCAGCAGCCAAGATGGGCAGGGAGGGATGAACACTGAAGCTTTCTTT.

The V gene is TRBV5-1, the J gene TRBJ2-7; 8 nucleotides line up with TRBD1. Losses at the gene ends were 1 base for V and 5 bases for J; bases not matched to a gene: 8. The CDR3 totals 15 residues. Looked up from germline, CDR1 is SGHRS and CDR2 is YFSETQ. Written as DNA, the CDR3 is TGCGCCAGCAGCTTGAGGCGGACAGGGAGTCACGAGCAGTACTTC. It specifies CASSLRRTGSHEQYF. Supplemented by reference TRBV5-1 and TRBJ2-7, the full variable domain reads KAGVTQTPRYLIKTRGQQVTLSCSPISGHRSVSWYQQTPGQGLQFLFEYFSETQRNKGNFPGRFSGRQFSNSRSEMNVSTLELGDSALYLCASSLRRTGSHEQYFGPGTRLTVT.

J is TRBJ1-3 and V is TRBV6-6; unclear D gene. Trimming pared 6 bases from V and 1 base from J, leaving 10 bases between. The germline gives CDR1 MNHNY, CDR2 SVGAGI (reference sequence). The CDR3 contains 14 residues. The CDR3 loop reads CASSPDGSGNTIYF. CDR3 bases: TGTGCCAGCAGCCCCGACGGATCTGGAAACACCATATATTTT.

This chain uses TRBV4-3 with TRBJ2-7; 7 nucleotides line up with TRBD2. This CDR3 is built from 15 residues. CDR1 is LGHNA, CDR2 YSLEER, per germline. The trim removed 4 bases at V and 0 bases at J, leaving 6 bases unmatched. The CDR3 nucleotides read TGCGCCAGCAGCCCATCTAGCGGAAGCTCCTACGAGCAGTACTTC. Translation gives CASSPSSGSSYEQYF.

CDR3 sequence reads: CASGTATVGNTEAFF. CDR3 bases: TGTGCCAGTGGGACAGCTACGGTGGGGAACACTGAAGCTTTCTTT. The V call is TRBV19, the J call TRBJ1-1; 7 positions agree with TRBD1. CDR3 length: 15 amino acids. Losses at the gene ends were 8 bases for V and 1 base for J; bases not matched to a gene: 10. The V gene's germline CDR1 is LNHDA and CDR2 SQIVND (reference sequence).

This chain links TRBV7-2 with TRBJ2-7; 11 bases line up with TRBD2. The length of the CDR3 is 15 residues. In germline, CDR1 is SGHTA, CDR2 FQGNSA. J gave up 3 bases and V 4 bases, and 5 bases lay outside the gene matches. In DNA, the CDR3 is TGTGCCAGCAGCTGGGGACTAGCGGTAAGCTACGAGCAGTACTTC. It is translated as CASSWGLAVSYEQYF.

The V call is TRBV5-1, the J call TRBJ2-2; D ambiguous. CDR3 length equals 12 residues. Trimming stripped 4 bases from V and 3 bases from J, with 4 bases between. Germline V CDR1 and CDR2: SGHRS, YFSETQ. The CDR3 DNA follows: TGCGCCAGCAGCCCATACACCGGGGAGCTGTTTTTT. Translating gives CASSPYTGELFF.

V gene TRBV7-9 combines with J gene TRBJ2-1; D is undetermined. Germline V gene lookup returns CDR1 SEHNR and CDR2 FQNEAQ (reference sequence). Trimming left V 2 bases short and J 8 bases short, with 10 bases between. The CDR3 sequence is 13 residues long. The CDR3 reads CASSLLFGDEQFF. CDR3 bases: TGTGCCAGCAGCTTATTGTTTGGGGATGAGCAGTTCTTC.

CDR3 protein: CASSQFSLLSYEQYF. CDR3 in DNA: TGTGCCAGCAGCCAATTTTCTCTCCTCTCCTACGAGCAGTACTTC. The genes are TRBV6-5 and TRBJ2-7; D uncertain. Trimming shortened V by 6 bases and J by 0 bases, and 15 bases separated the two germline ends. Germline values: CDR1 MNHEY, CDR2 SVGAGI. The CDR3 totals 15 residues.

The chain links TRBV19 to TRBJ2-7; weak D call: TRBD1 (7 bases). The ends were cut back, 5 bases at V and 2 bases at J, with 13 bases in the middle. This CDR3 has 14 residues. Looked up from germline, CDR1 is LNHDA and CDR2 is SQIVND (reference sequence). CDR3 sequence: CASSGQDYPYEQYF. Written as DNA, the CDR3 is TGTGCCAGTAGTGGACAGGACTATCCCTACGAGCAGTACTTC.

The chain recombines TRBV7-3 with TRBJ2-7; D remains ambiguous. Germline CDR1 is SGHTA and CDR2 is FQGTGA. The CDR3 runs to 14 residues. V lost 4 bases, J lost 6 bases, and 16 bases lay in between. CDR3 amino acids: CASSWVGSQREQYF. Written as DNA, the CDR3 is TGTGCCAGCAGCTGGGTCGGTAGCCAGCGCGAGCAGTACTTC.

The V and J genes are TRBV9 and TRBJ2-1, with a possible D match to TRBD2 (5 bases). Germline assignment: CDR1 SGDLS and CDR2 YYNGEE. The CDR3 runs to 15 residues. V gave up 4 bases and J gave up 6 bases, with 17 bases separating them. CDR3 amino acids: CASSPPRVSGNEQFF. The CDR3 DNA reads TGTGCCAGCAGCCCCCCCCGGGTGAGCGGCAATGAGCAGTTCTTC.

This chain links TRBV28 with TRBJ1-4; TRBD1 agrees at 7 bases. This CDR3 has 12 residues. J was trimmed by 4 bases and V by 11 bases; bases with no gene match: 4. Germline V lookup: CDR1 MDHEN, CDR2 SYDVKM. Here the CDR3 reads CASGTDNEKLFF. CDR3 in DNA: TGTGCCTCAGGGACAGATAATGAAAAACTGTTTTTT.

The V and J genes are TRBV28 and TRBJ1-6; TRBD1 matches at 9 bases. In germline, CDR1 is MDHEN, CDR2 SYDVKM. J was trimmed by 3 bases and V by 2 bases; bases with no gene match: 5. The CDR3 is 17 amino acids. The CDR3 bases are TGTGCCAGCAGTTTAGGACAGGGGATCAACTATAATTCACCCCTCCACTTT. Its protein is CASSLGQGINYNSPLHF.

The V and J genes are TRBV6-6 and TRBJ2-1; D gene unclear. Trimming removed 4 bases from V and 10 bases from J, with 8 bases in between. The CDR3 loop spans 11 amino acids. Germline lookup yields CDR1 MNHNY and CDR2 SVGAGI (reference sequence). CDR3 sequence: CASSFSQEQFF. CDR3 nucleotide sequence: TGTGCCAGCAGTTTCTCCCAGGAGCAGTTCTTC.

This chain links TRBV6-5 with TRBJ2-7; TRBD1 matches 9 bases. The germline CDR1 and CDR2 sequences are MNHEY and SVGAGI. The CDR3 length is 14 residues. V shed 6 bases, J shed 5 bases, and the junction held 8 bases outside the gene matches. The CDR3 protein is CASSPGQGTNEQYF. The CDR3 region has the DNA TGTGCCAGCAGCCCCGGACAGGGGACCAACGAGCAGTACTTC.

The chain uses TRBV29-1 and TRBJ2-3; perhaps TRBD2 as D (6 bases). From germline, CDR1 is SQVTM and CDR2 ANQGSEA. This CDR3 comprises 13 residues. The ends were cut back, 4 bases at V and 2 bases at J, with 10 bases in the middle. The CDR3 DNA is TGCAGCGTTGTGGAGGGGAACACAGATACGCAGTATTTT. Translating it yields CSVVEGNTDTQYF.

The V call is TRBV27, the J call TRBJ2-7; 7 bases fit TRBD1. V was clipped by 5 bases and J by 2 bases; unmatched bases: 6. The CDR3 runs 14 residues. Germline CDR1 is MNHEY and CDR2 is SMNVEV (reference sequence). The CDR3 loop is CASSPGTAPYEQYF. For the CDR3, the DNA is TGTGCCAGCAGTCCCGGGACAGCGCCCTACGAGCAGTACTTC.

V is TRBV19 and J is TRBJ1-1; the D gene is possibly TRBD1 (5 bases). The germline V gene encodes CDR1 LNHDA and CDR2 SQIVND (reference sequence). The CDR3 loop spans 15 amino acids. With 3 bases removed from V and 7 bases from J, the gap between germline ends came to 18 bases. The CDR3 DNA reads as TGTGCCAGTAGTATGGGGACCCGCGGTGGCGGTGAAGCTTTCTTT. This encodes CASSMGTRGGGEAFF.

This clone showed up just a few times. The V gene is TRBV7-9, the J gene TRBJ2-1; the match to TRBD2 covers 12 bases. The CDR3 consists of 18 residues. V dropped 4 bases and J dropped 0; count of bases not matched to a gene: 7. The V gene's germline CDR1 is SEHNR and CDR2 FQNEAQ (reference sequence). The CDR3 nucleotides read TGTGCCAGCAGCTCACCACTAGCGGGGGGCCCCTCCTACAATGAGCAGTTCTTC. Its protein is CASSSPLAGGPSYNEQFF.

The table lists this clone with a count of one. The rearrangement links TRBV4-3 to TRBJ2-7; 9 bases are shared with TRBD2. In germline, CDR1 is LGHNA, CDR2 YSLEER. The CDR3 consists of 15 residues. V dropped 2 bases and J dropped 1; count of bases not matched to a gene: 3. This chain's CDR3 is CASSQTGLASYEQYF. As DNA, the CDR3 is TGCGCCAGCAGCCAAACGGGACTAGCATCCTACGAGCAGTACTTC.

The chain joins TRBV15 to TRBJ1-1; perhaps TRBD1 as D (6 bases). Germline CDR1 reads LNHNV; CDR2 reads YYDKDF (reference sequence). V gave up 3 bases and J gave up 6 bases, with 17 bases separating them. There are 15 residues in the CDR3. CDR3: CATSSLREGHAEAFF. CDR3 coding DNA: TGTGCCACCAGCAGCCTCAGGGAGGGACATGCTGAAGCTTTCTTT. The full variable domain, completed using reference TRBV15 and TRBJ1-1, is DAMVIQNPRYQVTQFGKPVTLSCSQTLNHNVMYWYQQKSSQAPKLLFHYYDKDFNNEADTPDNFQSRRPNTSFCFLDIRSPGLGDTAMYLCATSSLREGHAEAFFGQGTRLTVV.

This chain joins TRBV19 and TRBJ1-4; D unclear. Trimming removed 3 bases from V and 7 bases from J, with 12 bases in between. The CDR3 is 14 amino acids. Per the germline V gene, CDR1 is LNHDA and CDR2 is SQIVND (reference sequence). The CDR3 sequence: CASSIQLAPEKLFF. CDR3 coding DNA: TGTGCCAGTAGTATTCAGCTAGCACCTGAAAAACTGTTTTTT.

The rearrangement uses TRBV6-1 and TRBJ1-6; a possible D gene is TRBD1 (5 bases). The CDR3 is 14 amino acids. Germline CDR1 and CDR2: MNHNS and SASEGT. With 6 bases removed from V and 9 bases from J, the gap between germline ends came to 15 bases. The CDR3: CASRSDSVISPLHF. In nucleotides, the CDR3 is TGTGCCAGCAGGTCAGACAGTGTCATTTCACCCCTCCACTTT.

The J gene is TRBJ1-5, the V gene TRBV19; no firm D call. Germline CDR1 is LNHDA and CDR2 is SQIVND (reference sequence). This CDR3 region has 13 residues. Between the trimmed V and J ends, which lost 11 bases and 2 bases, there was a span of 13 bases. DNA for the CDR3: TGTGCCGGCCTCATGAGGGGCAATCAGCCCCAGCATTTT. Residues: CAGLMRGNQPQHF.

The chain links TRBV27 to TRBJ2-5, with TRBD2 as a possible D gene (5 bases). Germline V gene lookup returns CDR1 MNHEY and CDR2 SMNVEV (reference sequence). With 4 bases removed from V and 0 bases from J, the gap between germline ends came to 15 bases. The CDR3 runs 16 residues. The CDR3 DNA reads TGTGCCAGCAGTTCCCGGACTGGTGGGTACCAAGAGACCCAGTACTTC. As protein: CASSSRTGGYQETQYF.

V usage is TRBV19 and J usage is TRBJ2-1; 9 positions match TRBD1. The CDR3 consists of 16 residues. The V gene's germline CDR1 is LNHDA and CDR2 SQIVND (reference sequence). The V segment lost 7 bases and the J segment 7 bases; nucleotides outside the gene matches: 14. This CDR3 reads CASTPGFWTGANEQFF. The CDR3 DNA reads as TGTGCCAGTACCCCCGGGTTTTGGACAGGGGCAAATGAGCAGTTCTTC.